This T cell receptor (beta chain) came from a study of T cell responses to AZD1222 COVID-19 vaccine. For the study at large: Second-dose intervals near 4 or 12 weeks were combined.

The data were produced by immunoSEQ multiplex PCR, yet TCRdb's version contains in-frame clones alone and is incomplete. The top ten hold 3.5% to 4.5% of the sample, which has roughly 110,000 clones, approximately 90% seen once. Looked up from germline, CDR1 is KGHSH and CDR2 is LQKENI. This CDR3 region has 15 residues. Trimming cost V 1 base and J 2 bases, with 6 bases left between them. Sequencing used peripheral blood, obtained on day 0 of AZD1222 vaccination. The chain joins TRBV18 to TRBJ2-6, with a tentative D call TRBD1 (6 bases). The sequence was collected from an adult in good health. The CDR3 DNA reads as TGTGCCAGCTCACCACAGGGGGCTGGGGCCAACGTCCTGACTTTC. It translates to CASSPQGAGANVLTF.